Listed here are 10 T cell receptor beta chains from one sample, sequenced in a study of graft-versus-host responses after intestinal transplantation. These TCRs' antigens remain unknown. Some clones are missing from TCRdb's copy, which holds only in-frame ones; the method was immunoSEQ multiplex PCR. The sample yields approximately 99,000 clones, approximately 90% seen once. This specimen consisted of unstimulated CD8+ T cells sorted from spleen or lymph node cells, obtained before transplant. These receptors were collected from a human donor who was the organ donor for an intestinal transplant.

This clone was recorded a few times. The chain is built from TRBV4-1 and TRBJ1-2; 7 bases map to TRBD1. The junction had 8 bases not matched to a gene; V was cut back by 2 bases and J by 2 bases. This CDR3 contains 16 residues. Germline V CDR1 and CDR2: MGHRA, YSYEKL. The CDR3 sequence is CASSQTSGQLNYGYTF. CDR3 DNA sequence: TGCGCCAGCAGCCAAACATCGGGACAGTTGAACTATGGCTACACCTTC.

The CDR3 DNA reads TGTGCCAGCAGGGTTACTAGCGGGAACTACGAGCAGTACTTC. It encodes CASRVTSGNYEQYF. This chain uses TRBV6-5 with TRBJ2-7; 10 nucleotides line up with TRBD2. Germline V gives CDR1 MNHEY, CDR2 SVGAGI. This CDR3 spans 14 amino acids. V trimming: 6 bases; J trimming: 3 bases; junction bases outside the gene matches: 5.

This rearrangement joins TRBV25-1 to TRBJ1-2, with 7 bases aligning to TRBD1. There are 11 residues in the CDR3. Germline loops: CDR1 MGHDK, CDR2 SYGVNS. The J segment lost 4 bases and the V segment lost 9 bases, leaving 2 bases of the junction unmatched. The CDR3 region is CASQGGYGYTF. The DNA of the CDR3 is TGTGCCAGTCAGGGGGGCTATGGCTACACCTTC.

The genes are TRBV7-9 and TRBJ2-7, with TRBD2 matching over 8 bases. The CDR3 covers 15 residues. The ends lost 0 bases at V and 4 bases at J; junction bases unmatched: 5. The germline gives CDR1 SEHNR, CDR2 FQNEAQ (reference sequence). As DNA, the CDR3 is TGTGCCAGCAGCTTAGCCAGCGGGGGAAAATACGAGCAGTACTTC. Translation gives CASSLASGGKYEQYF. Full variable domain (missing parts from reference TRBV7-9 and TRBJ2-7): DTGVSQNPRHKITKRGQNVTFRCDPISEHNRLYWYRQTLGQGPEFLTYFQNEAQLEKSRLLSDRFSAERPKGSFSTLEIQRTEQGDSAMYLCASSLASGGKYEQYFGPGTRLTVT.

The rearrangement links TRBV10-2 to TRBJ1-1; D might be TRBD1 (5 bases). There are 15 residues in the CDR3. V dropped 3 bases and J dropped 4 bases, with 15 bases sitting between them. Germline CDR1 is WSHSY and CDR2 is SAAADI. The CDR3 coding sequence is TGCGCCAGCAGTGAAAGAGATCGGGGGAGCACTGAAGCTTTCTTT. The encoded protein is CASSERDRGSTEAFF.

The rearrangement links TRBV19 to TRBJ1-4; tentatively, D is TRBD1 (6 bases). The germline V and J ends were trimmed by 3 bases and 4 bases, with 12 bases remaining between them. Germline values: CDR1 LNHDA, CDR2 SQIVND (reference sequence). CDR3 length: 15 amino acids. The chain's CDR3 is CASSMQGQSNEKLFF. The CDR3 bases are TGTGCCAGTAGTATGCAGGGGCAGAGTAATGAAAAACTGTTTTTT.

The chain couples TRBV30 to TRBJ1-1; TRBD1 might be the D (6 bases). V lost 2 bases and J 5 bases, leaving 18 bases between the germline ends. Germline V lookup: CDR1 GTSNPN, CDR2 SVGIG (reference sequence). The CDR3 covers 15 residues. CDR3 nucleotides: TGTGCCTGGAGTTGGGGGCCAGCAGAAGGGACTGAAGCTTTCTTT. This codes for CAWSWGPAEGTEAFF.

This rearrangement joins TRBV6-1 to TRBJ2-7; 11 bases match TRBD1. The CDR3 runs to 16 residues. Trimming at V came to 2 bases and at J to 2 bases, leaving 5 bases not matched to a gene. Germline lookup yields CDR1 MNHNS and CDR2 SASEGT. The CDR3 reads CASSETPGQGAYEQYF. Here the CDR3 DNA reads TGTGCCAGCAGTGAAACCCCGGGACAGGGGGCCTACGAGCAGTACTTC.

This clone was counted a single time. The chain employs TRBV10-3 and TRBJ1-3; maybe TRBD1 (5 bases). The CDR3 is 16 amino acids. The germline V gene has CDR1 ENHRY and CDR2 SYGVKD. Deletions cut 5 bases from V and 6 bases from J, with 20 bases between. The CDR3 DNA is TGTGCCATCAGTCGAATTAAGGGGCTCTTCAAAAACACCATATATTTT. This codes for CAISRIKGLFKNTIYF.

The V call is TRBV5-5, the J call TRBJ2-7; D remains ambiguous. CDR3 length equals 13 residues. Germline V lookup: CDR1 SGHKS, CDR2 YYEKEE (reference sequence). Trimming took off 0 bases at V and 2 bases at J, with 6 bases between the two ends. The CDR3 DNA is TGTGCCAGCAGCTTGGCCGAGCCCTACGAGCAGTACTTC. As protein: CASSLAEPYEQYF.